These T cell receptor beta chains were read from a single sample in a study of CD8 T cells in ankylosing spondylitis. TCRdb processed the 5' RACE reads anew with MiXCR; each CDR3 protein has one entry. The sample holds roughly 350,000 distinct CDR3 sequences; 8% are singletons and the top ten take approximately 15%. Sequences were obtained from blood, either unsorted or a sorted T cell fraction (not recorded which). The origin of the receptors is a male donor with ankylosing spondylitis. The CDR3 runs from the conserved cysteine through the conserved F or W. D genes are given only for firm matches. The size field is filled for only some rows; it gives once, few, many or a size class.

cdr3_length	v_call	j_call	d_call	clone_size	cdr3_aa	cdr3_nt
16	TRBV4-1	TRBJ2-1	-	-	CASSQSGTRTDNEQFF	TGCGCCAGCAGCCAGTCCGGGACACGGACCGACAATGAGCAGTTCTTC
13	TRBV3-1	TRBJ1-4	-	few	CASSAGDGVKLFF	TGTGCCAGCAGCGCCGGGGACGGGGTAAAACTGTTTTTT
16	TRBV7-9	TRBJ2-2	-	-	CASSFFSASNTGELFF	TGTGCCAGCAGCTTTTTTAGCGCCTCGAACACCGGGGAGCTGTTTTTT
16	TRBV7-6	TRBJ2-1	TRBD1	-	CASSPTTGASYNEQFF	TGTGCCAGCAGCCCGACGACAGGGGCATCCTACAATGAGCAGTTCTTC
13	TRBV12-3/TRBV12-4	TRBJ2-1	-	-	CASSLSLGDEQFF	TGTGCCAGCAGTTTAAGCCTGGGCGATGAGCAGTTCTTC
16	TRBV7-9	TRBJ2-1	-	many	CASSLAWTAAYNEQFF	TGTGCCAGCAGCTTAGCGTGGACAGCTGCCTACAATGAGCAGTTCTTC
17	TRBV3-1	TRBJ2-5	TRBD2	-	CASSQPGTSAGGETQYF	TGTGCCAGCAGCCAACCAGGGACTAGCGCCGGGGGAGAGACCCAGTACTTC
14	TRBV3-1	TRBJ2-1	-	many	CASSQRGLDNEQFF	TGTGCCAGCAGCCAAAGGGGCCTTGACAATGAGCAGTTCTTC
13	TRBV18	TRBJ2-7	-	-	CASSPYGYSEQYF	TGTGCCAGCTCACCATATGGATACTCCGAGCAGTACTTC
14	TRBV29-1	TRBJ2-3	-	few	CSVEFSKTTDTQYF	TGCAGCGTTGAATTTTCAAAGACCACAGATACGCAGTATTTT
15	TRBV20-1	TRBJ2-1	-	-	CSARRWMGTYNEQFF	TGCAGTGCTAGACGTTGGATGGGCACCTACAATGAGCAGTTCTTC
13	TRBV9	TRBJ1-3	-	many	CASSVEGGNTIYF	TGTGCCAGCAGCGTCGAAGGGGGAAACACCATATATTTT
13	TRBV20-1	TRBJ2-1	TRBD1	few	CSARVRGLNEQFF	TGCAGTGCTAGAGTTAGGGGGCTCAATGAGCAGTTCTTC
12	TRBV18	TRBJ2-5	-	many	CASSWAGETQYF	TGTGCCAGCTCGTGGGCCGGTGAGACCCAGTACTTC
15	TRBV12-3/TRBV12-4	TRBJ2-7	TRBD1	-	CASSPPRGQGREQYF	TGTGCCAGCAGTCCTCCAAGGGGACAGGGAAGGGAGCAGTACTTC
15	TRBV15	TRBJ2-7	TRBD2	many	CATSREPGGAYEQYF	TGTGCCACCAGCAGAGAACCGGGAGGAGCCTACGAGCAGTACTTC
14	TRBV27	TRBJ2-1	-	few	CASRPGPSALGQFF	TGTGCCAGCAGACCGGGGCCCAGCGCTTTGGGGCAGTTCTTC
15	TRBV20-1	TRBJ2-5	TRBD2	many	CSARDFSGGQETQYF	TGCAGTGCTAGAGATTTTAGCGGGGGCCAAGAGACCCAGTACTTC
14	TRBV4-2	TRBJ2-4	-	-	CASSQVLAKNIQYF	TGTGCCAGCAGCCAAGTACTAGCCAAAAACATTCAGTACTTC
15	TRBV6-2/TRBV6-3	TRBJ2-7	TRBD1	-	CASSYLGQNSYEQYF	TGTGCCAGCAGTTACTTGGGACAGAACTCCTACGAGCAGTACTTC
16	TRBV7-2	TRBJ2-3	-	many	CASSSSRSGSTDTQYF	TGTGCCAGCAGCTCCAGCCGAAGCGGGAGCACAGATACGCAGTATTTT
14	TRBV5-6	TRBJ2-5	-	-	CASSPYRLEETQYF	TGTGCCAGCAGTCCTTACCGGCTAGAAGAGACCCAGTACTTC
16	TRBV12-3/TRBV12-4	TRBJ2-1	TRBD2	many	CASSFSWAGGENEQFF	TGTGCCAGCAGTTTTTCGTGGGCGGGAGGGGAGAATGAGCAGTTCTTC
15	TRBV11-2	TRBJ1-5	TRBD1	few	CASSLETGGPQPQHF	TGTGCCAGCAGCTTAGAGACAGGGGGCCCCCAGCCCCAGCATTTT
16	TRBV4-1	TRBJ1-3	-	many	CASSQDFPYSGNTIYF	TGCGCCAGCAGCCAAGATTTTCCCTACTCTGGAAACACCATATATTTT
15	TRBV4-3	TRBJ1-2	-	few	CASSQDFHTNYGYTF	TGCGCCAGCAGCCAAGATTTCCACACTAACTATGGCTACACCTTC
12	TRBV6-4	TRBJ2-1	TRBD1	-	CASADRYNEQFF	TGTGCCAGCGCGGACAGGTACAATGAGCAGTTCTTC